The clone carrying this TCR beta chain was seen a handful of times. The target antigen is unknown. This entry comes from a study of T cells after yellow fever vaccination. On the study more broadly: Fractions low in cell number were prepared with SMART-Seq v4 Ultra Low Input.

General study results and limits: FACS-sorted repertoires could contain abundant clonotypes contaminating from the bulk population.

CDR3 length: 15 residues. Germline V gene lookup returns CDR1 SNHLY and CDR2 FYNNEI. The V gene end was trimmed by 8 bases and the J gene end by 0 bases; junction bases not matched to a gene: 8. TCRdb recomputed calls from the 5' RACE reads with MiXCR, one row per CDR3 protein. Of approximately 580,000 distinct CDR3 sequences in the sample, about a sixth were seen once. V usage is TRBV2 and J usage is TRBJ2-3; 7 nucleotides line up with TRBD2. This TCR came from a man aged 18 to 35 who received the YFV17D yellow fever vaccine. The sequencing used PBMCs, collected about 5 days after the first yellow fever vaccination. DNA of the CDR3: TGTGCCAGCGGGCAGGAGCGGGAAAGCACAGATACGCAGTATTTT. Amino acid sequence: CASGQERESTDTQYF.